The 30 T cell receptor beta chains listed next were all sequenced from one sample in a study of T-cell reconstitution after alpha-beta-depleted transplantation in children. Researchers prepared the TCRbeta library using unique molecular identifiers, the study reports. TCRdb processed the PCR reads anew with MiXCR; each CDR3 protein has one entry. The sample lists roughly 300,000 distinct CDR3 sequences, around a tenth occurring once. This specimen consisted of peripheral blood, obtained 180 days after TCRalphabeta/CD19-depleted stem cell transplant. The receptor set was obtained from a male patient aged 2-9 years who had a stem cell transplant for chronic granulomatous disease, so the T cells may come from the graft donor.

There are many counts of this clonotype. CDR3 loop: CSADQSETQYF. In DNA form, the CDR3 reads TGCAGTGCTGACCAGTCGGAGACCCAGTACTTC. V gene TRBV20-1 combines with J gene TRBJ2-5; D unclear. Per germline, CDR1 DFQATT and CDR2 SNEGSKA (reference sequence). The CDR3 is 11 amino acids. The V gene lost 5 bases and the J gene lost 5 bases, with 9 bases spanning the gap.

This clonotype was seen ten or more times. The chain links TRBV29-1 to TRBJ2-7; 9 bases are a match to TRBD2. J lost 7 bases, V lost 3 bases, and 10 bases had no gene match. CDR3 length equals 14 residues. CDR1 is SQVTM and CDR2 is ANQGSEA in the germline V gene. The CDR3 DNA reads as TGCAGCGTTGACTCGACTAGCGGCTCGATGGAGCAGTACTTC. It encodes CSVDSTSGSMEQYF.

This clonotype was counted many times. This chain uses TRBV3-1 with TRBJ2-2; D is unclear. Germline V CDR1 and CDR2: LGHDT, YNNKEL (reference sequence). The V and J ends lost 0 bases and 4 bases respectively, with 12 bases between them. This CDR3 contains 16 residues. The CDR3 sequence is CASSQDGLPSTGELFF. The CDR3 region has the DNA TGTGCCAGCAGCCAAGATGGTCTTCCGTCCACCGGGGAGCTGTTTTTT.

The chain is built from TRBV29-1 and TRBJ2-1; maybe TRBD2 (6 bases). Germline values: CDR1 SQVTM, CDR2 ANQGSEA. V shed 8 bases and J shed 7 bases, with 15 bases lying between them. The CDR3 is 12 residues long. CDR3 protein: CSLWGDENEQFF. Written as DNA, the CDR3 is TGCAGCCTGTGGGGGGATGAGAATGAGCAGTTCTTC.

This clonotype was recorded at least ten times. The gene calls are TRBV5-5 and TRBJ1-2, with 9 bases aligning to TRBD1. The CDR3 totals 14 residues. Looked up from germline, CDR1 is SGHKS and CDR2 is YYEKEE (reference sequence). With V trimmed by 5 bases and J by 8 bases, 10 bases remained unmatched. CDR3 sequence: CASRPPGTGNGYTF. The CDR3 DNA reads as TGTGCCAGCAGGCCCCCGGGGACAGGGAACGGCTACACCTTC.

Ten or more counts support this clonotype. This chain links TRBV7-3 with TRBJ2-1; 8 bases match TRBD2. The trim removed 5 bases at V and 6 bases at J, leaving 6 bases unmatched. The CDR3 totals 14 residues. Per germline, CDR1 SGHTA and CDR2 FQGTGA. CDR3 sequence reads: CASSTGLVGNEQFF. As DNA, the CDR3 is TGTGCCAGCAGCACGGGACTAGTCGGCAATGAGCAGTTCTTC.

This clonotype was picked up many times. V is TRBV20-1 and J is TRBJ2-5; 9 nucleotides match TRBD1. Germline lookup yields CDR1 DFQATT and CDR2 SNEGSKA (reference sequence). With 0 bases clipped from V and 1 base from J, the junction kept 9 bases outside the gene matches. This CDR3 region has 17 residues. The CDR3 sequence is CSARDTHRGRSQETQYF. The CDR3 DNA follows: TGCAGTGCTAGAGATACCCACAGGGGGCGATCCCAAGAGACCCAGTACTTC.

In this sample, this clonotype turned up many times. The chain has TRBV20-1 and TRBJ2-1; TRBD2 agrees at 11 bases. This CDR3 is 14 amino acids long. After removal of 2 bases from V and 11 bases from J, the junction contained 8 bases not matched to a gene. Germline V lookup: CDR1 DFQATT, CDR2 SNEGSKA (reference sequence). This chain's CDR3 is CSARFVTSGGKQFF. The CDR3 coding sequence is TGCAGTGCTAGATTTGTCACTAGCGGGGGCAAGCAGTTCTTC.

This clonotype has at least ten counts. The chain couples TRBV7-2 to TRBJ2-7; D is uncertain. The CDR3 extends over 11 amino acids. Trimming took 7 bases from V and 3 from J, leaving 7 bases between them. Germline V CDR1 and CDR2: SGHTA, FQGNSA. CDR3 residues: CASNNNYEQYF. CDR3 DNA sequence: TGTGCCAGCAACAATAACTACGAGCAGTACTTC.

This clonotype showed up many times. The V gene is TRBV5-1, the J gene TRBJ2-7; possibly TRBD2 for D (6 bases). The CDR3 contains 13 residues. The germline V gene encodes CDR1 SGHRS and CDR2 YFSETQ. Trimming took 0 bases from V and 4 from J, leaving 8 bases between them. CDR3 bases: TGCGCCAGCAGCTTGGCCGCGGGATACGAGCAGTACTTC. It is translated as CASSLAAGYEQYF.

This clonotype was seen repeatedly, ten times or more. V is TRBV7-6 and J is TRBJ1-4; 7 bases fit TRBD1. Trimming took 5 bases from V and 4 from J; bases not matched to a gene: 7. CDR1 is SGHVS, CDR2 FNYEAQ, per germline. This CDR3 is 15 amino acids long. CDR3 residues: CASSARQGLNEKLFF. The CDR3 nucleotides read TGTGCCAGCAGCGCCCGACAGGGCCTTAATGAAAAACTGTTTTTT.

The table lists this clonotype with many counts. The chain couples TRBV6-2 or TRBV6-3 to TRBJ2-1; D is possibly TRBD2 (6 bases). The CDR3 runs to 16 residues. V lost 5 bases and J lost 0, with 14 bases in between. From germline, CDR1 is MNHEY and CDR2 SVGEGT. CDR3 in amino acids: CASSPGTVSSYNEQFF. CDR3 bases: TGTGCCAGCAGTCCCGGGACTGTGAGCTCCTACAATGAGCAGTTCTTC.

This clonotype was counted many times. This chain links TRBV28 with TRBJ2-2; 7 nucleotides align to TRBD2. Germline V gene lookup returns CDR1 MDHEN and CDR2 SYDVKM. J was trimmed by 6 bases and V by 3 bases; bases with no gene match: 10. The CDR3 length is 16 residues. CDR3 sequence (DNA): TGTGCCAGCAGTTTTATCCTGGGACTAATGGCCGGGGAGCTGTTTTTT. It codes for CASSFILGLMAGELFF. The whole variable domain, remainder taken from reference TRBV28 and TRBJ2-2, is DVKVTQSSRYLVKRTGEKVFLECVQDMDHENMFWYRQDPGLGLRLIYFSYDVKMKEKGDIPEGYSVSREKKERFSLILESASTNQTSMYLCASSFILGLMAGELFFGEGSRLTVL.

V usage is TRBV14 and J usage is TRBJ2-7, with TRBD2 identical over 16 bases. The CDR3 is 19 residues long. The V gene's germline CDR1 is SGHDN and CDR2 FVKESK. V shed 1 base and J 1 base; nucleotides not matched to a gene: 7. The CDR3 spells CASSQVLGLAGGISYEQYF. Written as DNA, the CDR3 is TGTGCCAGCAGCCAAGTCTTGGGACTAGCGGGAGGGATTTCCTACGAGCAGTACTTC.

This clonotype was seen ten or more times. The V and J genes are TRBV3-1 and TRBJ2-7, with TRBD2 as a possible D gene (7 bases). This CDR3 has 16 amino acids. The germline V gene has CDR1 LGHDT and CDR2 YNNKEL (reference sequence). Trimming left V 8 bases short and J 3 bases short, with 23 bases between. The CDR3, as DNA: TGTGCCAGCTCCGGTGGAGGTCGGGGGGCCTACTACGAGCAGTACTTC. This gives the protein CASSGGGRGAYYEQYF.

Comment on this clonotype: Being one base from a much bigger clone, this may be a read error. The chain employs TRBV29-1 and TRBJ2-1; TRBD2 agrees at 8 bases. The CDR3 has 16 residues. The V gene's germline CDR1 is SQVTM and CDR2 ANQGSEA. In DNA, the CDR3 is TGCAGCGTTCCCCCCAAAACTAGCGGATACTACAATGAGCAGCTCTTC. It is translated as CSVPPKTSGYYNEQLF.

This clonotype was recorded many times. V and J are TRBV7-8 and TRBJ2-7, with no clear D. CDR1 and CDR2 from the germline V gene are SGHVS and FQNEAQ. This CDR3 has 17 amino acids. Trimming left V 2 bases short and J 3 bases short, with 20 bases between. The CDR3 spells CASSLRPIGLTYYEQYF. DNA for the CDR3: TGTGCCAGCAGCTTACGACCGATCGGGCTTACCTACTACGAGCAGTACTTC.

This clonotype was observed at least ten times. The chain has TRBV21-1 and TRBJ1-5; the D call TRBD1 from the table was never checked on the DNA. TRBV21-1 is listed as a pseudogene. This CDR3 spans 14 amino acids. In nucleotides, the CDR3 is TGTGCCAGCAGGGTGAACGGCAGGGGTCAGCCCCAGCATTTT. This codes for CASRVNGRGQPQHF.

This clonotype was picked up many times. The rearrangement joins TRBV7-8 to TRBJ2-7; D may be TRBD1 (6 bases). This CDR3 comprises 15 residues. Trimming removed 2 bases at V and 0 bases at J, with 11 bases between. CDR1 is SGHVS and CDR2 is FQNEAQ in the germline V gene. The CDR3 loop is CASSLLQGPSYEQYF. The CDR3 DNA reads as TGTGCCAGCAGCTTACTGCAGGGGCCCTCCTACGAGCAGTACTTC.

This clonotype was detected many times. The V call is TRBV7-2, the J call TRBJ2-7; 7 nucleotides match TRBD2. This CDR3 has 15 amino acids. V lost 4 bases, J lost 2 bases, and 8 bases stayed unmatched. The germline V gene has CDR1 SGHTA and CDR2 FQGNSA. Here the CDR3 reads CASSSRGGSPYEQYF. In nucleotides, the CDR3 is TGTGCCAGCAGCTCTAGGGGCGGGAGTCCCTACGAGCAGTACTTC.

In its sample, this clonotype was seen many times. The chain recombines TRBV20-1 with TRBJ2-5, with a weak D call TRBD2 (7 bases). Germline CDR1 reads DFQATT; CDR2 reads SNEGSKA (reference sequence). V shed 7 bases and J shed 4 bases, with 16 bases lying between them. The length of the CDR3 is 13 residues. Written as DNA, the CDR3 is TGCAGTGTGAAGGGGGGGGCCCGAGAGACCCAGTACTTC. Residues: CSVKGGARETQYF.

This clonotype was recorded at least ten times. One junction end disagrees with the germline gene, perhaps due to a read error. This chain joins TRBV7-9 and TRBJ1-1; D perhaps matches TRBD1 (6 bases). Germline V CDR1 and CDR2: SEHNR, FQNEAQ (reference sequence). The CDR3 is 14 residues long. The CDR3 DNA sequence: TGTGCCAGCAGCAGACCGGTGGGGGCGCCTGAGGCTTTCTTT. It specifies CASSRPVGAPEAFF.

This clonotype was seen ten or more times. J is TRBJ2-7 and V is TRBV29-1; unclear D gene. Germline CDR1 SQVTM, CDR2 ANQGSEA. The ends were cut back, 6 bases at V and 0 bases at J, with 9 bases in the middle. The CDR3 has 12 residues. CDR3 DNA sequence: TGCAGCGTCCATAAGAGCTCCTACGAGCAGTACTTC. Translated, it gives CSVHKSSYEQYF.

This clonotype was detected many times. The chain joins TRBV29-1 to TRBJ2-2; D gene unclear. The CDR3 contains 13 residues. CDR1 SQVTM and CDR2 ANQGSEA come from the germline V gene. Trimming removed 7 bases at V and 2 bases at J, with 11 bases between. The CDR3: CSASGLNTGELFF. DNA of the CDR3: TGCAGCGCATCGGGCCTAAACACCGGGGAGCTGTTTTTT.

This clonotype came up many times. The rearrangement uses TRBV20-1 and TRBJ1-5; D gene uncertain. V lost 4 bases to trimming and J lost 9 bases, with 13 bases between them. The CDR3 spans 12 residues. Germline V gives CDR1 DFQATT, CDR2 SNEGSKA (reference sequence). The DNA for the CDR3 is TGCAGTGCTATTGCGGACGTCGGGCCCCAGCATTTT. It specifies CSAIADVGPQHF.

This clonotype was recorded at least ten times. The rearrangement joins TRBV29-1 to TRBJ2-7, with unresolved D. The CDR3 has 12 residues. The V end lost 0 bases, the J end lost 4 bases, and 7 bases lay between the germline ends. CDR1 and CDR2 (germline): SQVTM, ANQGSEA. CDR3 DNA sequence: TGCAGCGTTGAAGATCTAAGGTACGAGCAGTACTTC. Amino acid sequence: CSVEDLRYEQYF.

This clonotype occurred a few times. The chain recombines TRBV21-1 with TRBJ2-7; TRBD1, the D gene given by the table, was not confirmed from the DNA. TRBV21-1 is termed a pseudogene. CDR3 length: 19 amino acids. The CDR3 DNA reads TGTGCCAGCAGCAAAGAAGACGATAAAGGGGACAGCCACAAGAACGAGCAGTACTTC. This sequence encodes CASSKEDDKGDSHKNEQYF.

This clonotype came up a few times. The chain combines TRBV5-1 with TRBJ1-2, with no clear D. Deletions cut 4 bases from V and 6 bases from J, with 13 bases between. Germline CDR1 and CDR2: SGHRS and YFSETQ. CDR3 length equals 13 residues. CDR3: CASSPEVWHGYTF. The CDR3, as DNA: TGCGCCAGCAGCCCGGAAGTGTGGCATGGCTACACCTTC.

In its sample, this clonotype was seen many times. The V gene is TRBV6-2 or TRBV6-3, the J gene TRBJ1-5, with 7 positions matching TRBD1. Germline CDR1 MNHEY, CDR2 SVGEGT. The V gene end was trimmed by 5 bases and the J gene end by 9 bases; junction bases not matched to a gene: 7. CDR3 length: 13 residues. For the CDR3, the DNA is TGTGCCAGCAGTCAGGGGGGGTCACCGCCCCAGCATTTT. Amino acid sequence: CASSQGGSPPQHF.

A note on this clonotype: A read error may explain this, as a much larger clone is one base away. Since the CDR3 does not end with the conserved phenylalanine or tryptophan, this likely comes from a read error. The chain links TRBV10-3 to TRBJ1-3; possible D gene TRBD1, 6 bases. V shed 2 bases and J shed 4 bases, with 12 bases lying between them. CDR1 is ENHRY and CDR2 is SYGVKD in the germline V gene. The length of the CDR3 is 15 residues. The CDR3 bases are TGTGCCATCAGTGAGCACCGGGGGACAGGAAACACCATATATTAT. Translated, it gives CAISEHRGTGNTIYY.